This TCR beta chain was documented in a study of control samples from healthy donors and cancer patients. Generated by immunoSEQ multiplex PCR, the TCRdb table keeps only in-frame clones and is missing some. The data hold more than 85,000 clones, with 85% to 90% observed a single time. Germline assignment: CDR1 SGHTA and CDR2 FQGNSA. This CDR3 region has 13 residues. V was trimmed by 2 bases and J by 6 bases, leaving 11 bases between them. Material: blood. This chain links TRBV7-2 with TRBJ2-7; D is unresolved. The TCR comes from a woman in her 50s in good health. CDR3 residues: CASSLSSRLEQYV. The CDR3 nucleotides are TGTGCCAGCAGCTTAAGTTCTCGGCTCGAGCAGTACGTC.